These 10 T cell receptor beta chains share one sample of origin, sequenced in a study of post-analysis software for immune sequencing data. Unique molecular identifiers were present in the TCR beta cDNA libraries. One entry per CDR3 protein, called by TCRdb with MiXCR from the PCR reads. The sample includes about 150,000 distinct CDR3 sequences, 30% seen only once; the top ten take approximately 1.4%. The study, taken as a whole, reports: TRBV5-6, TRBV5-1 and TRBV20-1 were among several TRBV segments more frequent in patients than controls.

No antigen is known for these receptors. Sample: blood. The source is a girl aged 5 to 17 with multiple sclerosis.

The table lists this clonotype with a few counts. The chain uses TRBV28 and TRBJ2-7, with 7 bases fitting TRBD1. Germline V gene data show CDR1 as MDHEN and CDR2 as SYDVKM. Trimming took 5 bases from V and 2 from J; bases not matched to a gene: 6. The CDR3 contains 14 residues. The CDR3 nucleotides are TGTGCCAGCAGTCGGACCCAGGGGGCCTACGAGCAGTACTTC. Encoded protein: CASSRTQGAYEQYF.

With respect to this clonotype: A read error is possible here, since a much larger clone lies one base away. The genes are TRBV7-2 and TRBJ2-3; TRBD2 agrees at 11 bases. Looked up from germline, CDR1 is SGHTA and CDR2 is FQGNSA. The CDR3 runs to 16 residues. The CDR3 is CAGSLGTSGFTDTQYF. CDR3 nucleotide sequence: TGTGCCGGCAGCTTAGGGACTAGCGGATTCACAGATACGCAGTATTTT.

As to this clonotype: A read error may be the cause here, since a much bigger clone is one base away. CDR3 sequence: CAIRGRTANYGYTF. CDR3 nucleotides: TGTGCCATCAGGGGGAGGACAGCTAACTATGGCTACACCTTC. This rearrangement joins TRBV10-3 to TRBJ1-2; tentatively, D is TRBD1 (6 bases). The ends were cut back, 6 bases at V and 0 bases at J, with 11 bases in the middle. Germline V gene sequence: CDR1 ENHRY, CDR2 SYGVKD. The CDR3 spans 14 residues.

The chain links TRBV12-5 to TRBJ2-1, with D maybe TRBD2 (5 bases). V gave up 7 bases and J gave up 2 bases, with 15 bases separating them. CDR3 length: 15 residues. CDR1 is LGHNT, CDR2 FRNRAP, per germline. The chain's CDR3 is CASVGQDWPYNEQFF. The CDR3 DNA reads as TGTGCTAGTGTCGGCCAGGACTGGCCCTACAATGAGCAGTTCTTC.

The chain recombines TRBV12-3 or TRBV12-4 with TRBJ2-5; 13 nucleotides agree with TRBD2. There are 16 residues in the CDR3. Losses at the gene ends were 6 bases for V and 5 bases for J; bases not matched to a gene: 9. In DNA form, the CDR3 reads TGTGCCAGCAGGGTCCTACTAGCGGGAGGGCCCGAGACCCAGTACTTC. As protein: CASRVLLAGGPETQYF.

The chain combines TRBV5-1 with TRBJ2-1; D not resolved. Matching the DNA end better, TRBJ2-7 makes the J call doubtful. CDR1 is SGHRS and CDR2 is YFSETQ in the germline V gene. The CDR3 loop spans 14 amino acids. CDR3 residues: CASSSSLVDNEQYF. The CDR3 nucleotides read TGCGCCAGCAGTTCTTCTTTAGTTGACAATGAGCAGTACTTC.

This clonotype has ten or more counts. This sequence joins TRBV5-1 and TRBJ2-7; 7 bases fit TRBD2. This CDR3 spans 14 amino acids. In germline, CDR1 is SGHRS, CDR2 YFSETQ. V lost 4 bases to trimming and J lost 4 bases; unmatched junction nucleotides: 8. The CDR3 here is CASSPREGRYEQYF. CDR3 bases: TGCGCCAGCAGCCCGAGGGAGGGCCGGTACGAGCAGTACTTC.

Note on this clonotype: A clone one base away is much larger, so this may be a read error. The chain is built from TRBV20-1 and TRBJ2-3; 9 positions match TRBD1. The trim removed 4 bases at V and 4 bases at J, leaving 15 bases unmatched. The CDR3 is made up of 17 amino acids. Germline V lookup: CDR1 DFQATT, CDR2 SNEGSKA (reference sequence). DNA of the CDR3: TGCAGTGCTATATCCCGGGACAGGGACCCAAGGGCAGATACGCAGTATTTT. This gives the protein CSAISRDRDPRADTQYF.

This clonotype has more than one count but fewer than ten. This chain links TRBV29-1 with TRBJ1-1; D is unresolved. CDR1 SQVTM and CDR2 ANQGSEA come from the germline V gene. Trimming cost V 0 bases and J 8 bases, with 10 bases left between them. The CDR3 consists of 12 residues. The CDR3 DNA is TGCAGCGTTGAAGAAGGACGAGGGGAAGCTTTCTTT. Its protein is CSVEEGRGEAFF. Full variable domain (rest looked up from reference TRBV29-1 and TRBJ1-1): SAVISQKPSRDICQRGTSLTIQCQVDSQVTMMFWYRQQPGQSLTLIATANQGSEATYESGFVIDKFPISRPNLTFSTLTVSNMSPEDSSIYLCSVEEGRGEAFFGQGTRLTVV.

The chain is built from TRBV11-3 and TRBJ2-1, with 9 bases fitting TRBD2. V lost 5 bases to trimming and J lost 10 bases; unmatched junction nucleotides: 6. Germline CDR1 is SGHNT and CDR2 is YENEEA. CDR3 length: 13 amino acids. CDR3 nucleotide sequence: TGTGCCAGCAGCGAGGGACTAGCTCGCGAGCAGTTCTTC. Protein product: CASSEGLAREQFF.